This T cell receptor beta chain originates from a study of cytomegalovirus exposure and HLA in healthy donors. Overall study findings and caveats: Previously analyzed data showed that most TCR beta V segments were productive at a frequency of about 87% or about 30%. Later analysis revealed greater clonal expansion in HLA-associated TCR beta chains than in equally common others. Altogether, some 170 TCR beta chains were recorded as cytomegalovirus-associated.

Comment on this clone: The antigen is not known.

PCR amplification relied on 60 Vbeta primers (plus 13 Jbeta primers). Libraries were prepared by immunoSEQ multiplex PCR; TCRdb keeps only in-frame clonotypes and omits some of them. The table includes 90,000 to 140,000 clones, 70% to 80% detected once. Trimming pared 2 bases from V and 5 bases from J, leaving 16 bases between. Germline-derived CDR1 and CDR2 are PRHDT and FYEKMQ (reference sequence). The CDR3 has 16 amino acids. The TCR was taken from a man between 40 and 49 years old in good health and CMV-seronegative. The chain uses TRBV13 and TRBJ2-1; D may be TRBD2 (6 bases). Sequenced sample: PBMCs. CDR3 residues: CASSLFSGRGDNEQFF. DNA for the CDR3: TGTGCCAGCAGCTTATTTTCCGGGAGAGGGGACAATGAGCAGTTCTTC. The variable domain in full, completed from reference TRBV13 and TRBJ2-1, reads AAGVIQSPRHLIKEKRETATLKCYPIPRHDTVYWYQQGPGQDPQFLISFYEKMQSDKGSIPDRFSAQQFSDYHSELNMSSLELGDSALYFCASSLFSGRGDNEQFFGPGTRLTVL.